The clone carrying this T cell receptor beta chain was observed a handful of times. Deletions cut 5 bases from V and 7 bases from J, with 17 bases between. This CDR3 contains 14 residues. Germline loops: CDR1 SEHNR, CDR2 FQNEAQ (reference sequence). Using a J-beta primer mix together with a sample-barcoded 5' primer, a second PCR was run for roughly 7 to 11 cycles. Using its own MiXCR run on the 5' RACE reads, TCRdb lists one record per CDR3 protein. This table holds around 1.5 million distinct CDR3 sequences, about 35% found once. The source of the sample is a study of blood T cells in healthy people across ages.

The gene calls are TRBV7-9 and TRBJ1-2; the D is unclear. This sequence originates from a woman in her twenties or thirties in good health. Sequenced sample: blood. CDR3: CASSHGSSYCGYTF. The DNA of the CDR3 is TGTGCCAGCAGCCATGGGTCCTCGTACTGTGGCTACACCTTC.